These 32 T cell receptor beta chains originate from one sample sequenced in a study of OX40 agonist ivuxolimab in advanced cancers. Data came from immunoSEQ multiplex PCR; TCRdb stores just in-frame clones and leaves some out. The sample records some 80,000 clones, less than 85% being singletons. Sample: CD4+ or CD8+ T cells sorted from blood, taken in a trial of the OX40 agonist ivuxolimab. These receptors originate from an adult with an advanced solid tumor such as melanoma, head and neck, liver or kidney cancer.

The rearrangement links TRBV7-2 to TRBJ2-7; tentatively, D is TRBD1 (6 bases). Germline assignment: CDR1 SGHTA and CDR2 FQGNSA. The CDR3 covers 14 residues. Between the trimmed V and J ends, which lost 5 bases and 3 bases, there was a span of 14 bases. The CDR3 here is CASSPQGQRYEQYF. DNA for the CDR3: TGTGCCAGCAGCCCCCAGGGGCAGCGCTACGAGCAGTACTTC.

The chain has TRBV7-8 and TRBJ2-7; TRBD1 aligns across 8 bases. CDR1 is SGHVS and CDR2 is FQNEAQ in the germline V gene. This CDR3 has 16 amino acids. The V gene end was trimmed by 1 base and the J gene end by 3 bases; junction bases not matched to a gene: 8. This CDR3 reads CASSLGRDRLIYEQYF. In DNA form, the CDR3 reads TGTGCCAGCAGCTTAGGCCGGGACAGGTTAATCTACGAGCAGTACTTC.

The V call is TRBV19, the J call TRBJ1-4, with D perhaps TRBD1 (6 bases). The V end lost 8 bases, the J end lost 5 bases, and 12 bases lay between the germline ends. This CDR3 has 13 amino acids. Germline V CDR1 and CDR2: LNHDA, SQIVND (reference sequence). CDR3 amino acids: CASRGAGNEKLFF. DNA for the CDR3: TGTGCCAGTCGGGGGGCCGGAAATGAAAAACTGTTTTTT. The variable domain in full, with the rest retrieved from reference TRBV19 and TRBJ1-4, is DGGITQSPKYLFRKEGQNVTLSCEQNLNHDAMYWYRQDPGQGLRLIYYSQIVNDFQKGDIAEGYSVSREKKESFPLTVTSAQKNPTAFYLCASRGAGNEKLFFGSGTQLSVL.

This clone has a single count. The chain employs TRBV10-3 and TRBJ1-1, with unresolved D. The V and J ends lost 3 bases and 0 bases respectively, with 2 bases between them. This CDR3 contains 12 residues. Germline lookup yields CDR1 ENHRY and CDR2 SYGVKD. The DNA for the CDR3 is TGTGCCATCAGTGACCTGAACACTGAAGCTTTCTTT. As protein: CAISDLNTEAFF.

The V call is TRBV4-1, the J call TRBJ1-1, with D possibly TRBD1 on 6 matching bases. This CDR3 spans 13 amino acids. Trimming stripped 4 bases from V and 2 bases from J, with 8 bases between. Germline CDR1 and CDR2: MGHRA and YSYEKL. The CDR3 protein is CASSRGGNTEAFF. CDR3 bases: TGCGCCAGCAGCCGGGGGGGCAACACTGAAGCTTTCTTT.

The chain carries TRBV11-1 and TRBJ2-1, with 8 positions matching TRBD2. J lost 7 bases, V lost 3 bases, and 8 bases had no gene match. This CDR3 region has 15 residues. Germline V gene lookup returns CDR1 SGHAT and CDR2 FQDESV (reference sequence). In nucleotides, the CDR3 is TGTGCCAGCAGCTTGTTAGCGGGAATTACAAATGAGCAGTTCTTC. Its translation: CASSLLAGITNEQFF. Together with reference TRBV11-1 and TRBJ2-1, the CDR3 gives the full variable domain: EAEVAQSPRYKITEKSQAVAFWCDPISGHATLYWYRQILGQGPELLVQFQDESVVDDSQLPKDRFSAERLKGVDSTLKIQPAELGDSAMYLCASSLLAGITNEQFFGPGTRLTVL.

The rearrangement joins TRBV18 to TRBJ1-2; D remains unclear. V lost 5 bases to trimming and J lost 7 bases, with 20 bases between them. The CDR3 spans 15 residues. Germline CDR1 is KGHSH and CDR2 is LQKENI. The CDR3, as DNA: TGTGCCAGCTCAATAGCAGGCTCAAATTCGGGTGGCTACACCTTC. Translating it yields CASSIAGSNSGGYTF.

The chain recombines TRBV19 with TRBJ1-4, with 8 bases identical to TRBD1. CDR1 is LNHDA and CDR2 is SQIVND in the germline V gene (reference sequence). V dropped 1 base and J dropped 6; count of bases not matched to a gene: 7. The CDR3 spans 16 residues. CDR3 bases: TGTGCCAGTAGTATAGTATGGACAGGGCGGGATGAAAAACTGTTTTTT. Its protein is CASSIVWTGRDEKLFF.

V usage is TRBV7-8 and J usage is TRBJ2-5; the match to TRBD2 covers 13 bases. Losses at the gene ends were 4 bases for V and 13 bases for J; bases not matched to a gene: 6. The CDR3 sequence is 13 residues long. In germline, CDR1 is SGHVS, CDR2 FQNEAQ. This CDR3 reads CASSSGLAGAPYF. The CDR3 DNA sequence: TGTGCCAGCAGCTCCGGACTAGCGGGGGCTCCGTACTTC.

The chain has TRBV9 and TRBJ2-3; possible D gene TRBD2, 5 bases. Germline CDR1 reads SGDLS; CDR2 reads YYNGEE. V lost 2 bases, J lost 5 bases, and 12 bases lay in between. The CDR3 sequence is 14 residues long. The CDR3 sequence is CASSVRGEIDTQYF. Here the CDR3 DNA reads TGTGCCAGCAGCGTTCGGGGAGAGATAGATACGCAGTATTTT.

The rearrangement joins TRBV4-2 to TRBJ2-1, with 10 bases matching TRBD2. Germline CDR1 LGHNA, CDR2 YNFKEQ. The CDR3 has 13 residues. Unmatched junction bases numbered 4, after V lost 2 bases and J lost 12 bases. The CDR3 DNA is TGTGCCAGCAGCCAACTGGGACTAGCGATGCAGTTCTTC. Its protein product is CASSQLGLAMQFF.

The rearrangement joins TRBV28 to TRBJ1-2; the D is unclear. The V end lost 4 bases, the J end lost 2 bases, and 5 bases lay between the germline ends. Germline V CDR1 and CDR2: MDHEN, SYDVKM. The CDR3 totals 12 residues. The CDR3 sequence is CASSSRNYGYTF. The CDR3 DNA reads as TGTGCCAGCAGTTCACGGAACTATGGCTACACCTTC.

The J gene is TRBJ2-5, the V gene TRBV10-3, with 9 bases matching TRBD1. Germline V gene lookup returns CDR1 ENHRY and CDR2 SYGVKD. J gave up 2 bases and V 10 bases, and 8 bases lay outside the gene matches. This CDR3 has 14 residues. Here the CDR3 DNA reads TGTGCCACGACCCCCGGGACAGGGCAAGAGACCCAGTACTTC. This translates into CATTPGTGQETQYF.

The chain joins TRBV7-2 to TRBJ2-7; D may be TRBD1 (7 bases). The CDR3 is 13 residues long. Deletions cut 3 bases from V and 5 bases from J, with 11 bases between. In germline, CDR1 is SGHTA, CDR2 FQGNSA. The CDR3 region has the DNA TGTGCCAGCAGCTTGGCAGGGGGGAACGAGCAGTACGTC. Its protein is CASSLAGGNEQYV.

This CDR3 is CASSLGQGWQPQHF. CDR3 bases: TGTGCCAGCAGCTTAGGCCAGGGTTGGCAGCCCCAGCATTTT. The chain uses TRBV11-2 and TRBJ1-5; D may be TRBD1 (5 bases). The germline V and J ends were trimmed by 1 base and 7 bases, with 11 bases remaining between them. The CDR3 contains 14 residues. Germline CDR1 reads SGHAT; CDR2 reads FQNNGV.

This rearrangement joins TRBV5-4 to TRBJ2-7; TRBD2 agrees at 10 bases. J lost 1 base, V lost 4 bases, and 11 bases had no gene match. CDR3 length equals 17 residues. CDR1 is SGHNT, CDR2 YYREEE, per germline (reference sequence). The DNA for the CDR3 is TGTGCCAGCAGCACGTTCAAAGGACTAGCGGCATCCTACGAGCAGTACTTC. Translation: CASSTFKGLAASYEQYF.

The chain joins TRBV7-8 to TRBJ2-5, with D tentatively TRBD1 (5 bases). CDR3 length: 13 residues. V shed 8 bases and J shed 2 bases, with 12 bases lying between them. CDR1 SGHVS and CDR2 FQNEAQ come from the germline V gene. Here the CDR3 DNA reads TGTGCCAGCCTCCGGACACTTCAAGAGACCCAGTACTTC. Translating it yields CASLRTLQETQYF.

The J gene is TRBJ2-3, the V gene TRBV28; D gene ambiguous. CDR3 length: 15 residues. Germline V gene sequence: CDR1 MDHEN, CDR2 SYDVKM. Deletions cut 10 bases from V and 0 bases from J, with 17 bases between. CDR3 in amino acids: CATKVGSTSTDTQYF. As DNA, the CDR3 is TGTGCCACCAAGGTGGGCAGTACTAGCACAGATACGCAGTATTTT.

The rearrangement links TRBV25-1 to TRBJ2-1; D uncertain. The CDR3 runs 13 residues. V was trimmed by 5 bases and J by 4 bases, leaving 9 bases between them. Germline-derived CDR1 and CDR2 are MGHDK and SYGVNS. The CDR3 loop reads CASSLGSYNEQFF. The CDR3, as DNA: TGTGCCAGCAGTTTGGGTTCTTACAATGAGCAGTTCTTC. Variable domain in full (rest from reference TRBV25-1 and TRBJ2-1): EADIYQTPRYLVIGTGKKITLECSQTMGHDKMYWYQQDPGMELHLIHYSYGVNSTEKGDLSSESTVSRIRTEHFPLTLESARPSHTSQYLCASSLGSYNEQFFGPGTRLTVL.

The chain recombines TRBV9 with TRBJ1-2, with TRBD1 as a possible D gene (5 bases). The CDR3 extends over 13 amino acids. The germline V and J ends were trimmed by 3 bases and 4 bases, with 10 bases remaining between them. The V gene's germline CDR1 is SGDLS and CDR2 YYNGEE. CDR3 residues: CASSADSFYGYTF. The CDR3 DNA follows: TGTGCCAGCAGCGCCGACAGTTTCTATGGCTACACCTTC.

The chain links TRBV18 to TRBJ2-1; 7 bases match TRBD2. V shed 2 bases, J shed 6 bases, and the junction held 13 bases outside the gene matches. The CDR3 spans 17 residues. Germline V gene lookup returns CDR1 KGHSH and CDR2 LQKENI. The CDR3 nucleotides read TGTGCCAGCTCACCAGATAGGATCCGGACTAGAGGCAATGAGCAGTTCTTC. It specifies CASSPDRIRTRGNEQFF.

CDR3 nucleotide sequence: TGTGCCAGCAGTATAAACACCGGGGAGCTGTTTTTT. Residues: CASSINTGELFF. The genes are TRBV21-1 and TRBJ2-2; the table gives TRBD2 as D, unverified against the DNA. TRBV21-1 counts as a pseudogene. CDR3 size: 12 residues.

This chain connects TRBV7-3 to TRBJ2-1; 7 nucleotides line up with TRBD1. With 5 bases clipped from V and 6 bases from J, the junction kept 4 bases outside the gene matches. CDR3 length: 13 residues. Per the germline V gene, CDR1 is SGHTA and CDR2 is FQGTGA. In nucleotides, the CDR3 is TGTGCCAGCAGCCGAGGGGGCGGCAATGAGCAGTTCTTC. Translated: CASSRGGGNEQFF.

The chain has TRBV7-4 and TRBJ1-2; D remains unclear. V dropped 5 bases and J dropped 7 bases, with 17 bases sitting between them. This CDR3 spans 14 amino acids. The germline CDR1 and CDR2 sequences are SGHVT and SQSDAQ. CDR3 in DNA: TGTGCCAGCAGCCCCACTCCTTCGGTCGGTGGCTACACCTTC. Encoded protein: CASSPTPSVGGYTF.

Comments on this clone: Other DNA sequences within the sample encode an identical CDR3. CDR3 protein: CASSRDRANTEAFF. The CDR3 coding sequence is TGTGCCAGTAGTAGAGACAGGGCAAACACTGAAGCTTTCTTT. The chain recombines TRBV19 with TRBJ1-1; 7 nucleotides align to TRBD1. The CDR3 is 14 residues long. The junction had 4 bases not matched to a gene; V was cut back by 4 bases and J by 2 bases. Germline CDR1 LNHDA, CDR2 SQIVND (reference sequence). The full variable domain, in which reference TRBV19 and TRBJ1-1 provide the parts outside the CDR3, is DGGITQSPKYLFRKEGQNVTLSCEQNLNHDAMYWYRQDPGQGLRLIYYSQIVNDFQKGDIAEGYSVSREKKESFPLTVTSAQKNPTAFYLCASSRDRANTEAFFGQGTRLTVV.

This clone has only one observation. The rearrangement uses TRBV5-1 and TRBJ2-5; tentative D call: TRBD1 (8 bases). CDR1 is SGHRS and CDR2 is YFSETQ in the germline V gene. This CDR3 is built from 16 residues. Trimming left V 3 bases short and J 5 bases short, with 20 bases between. Here the CDR3 DNA reads TGCGCCAGCAGCTGGGACCTACAGGGGGGGATGGAGACCCAGTACTTC. Protein: CASSWDLQGGMETQYF.

The V call is TRBV5-1, the J call TRBJ2-5, with D tentatively TRBD1 or TRBD2 (5 bases each). Trimming took 4 bases from V and 4 from J, leaving 23 bases between them. Germline V CDR1 and CDR2: SGHRS, YFSETQ. CDR3 length equals 17 residues. The CDR3 spells CASSEGIRAGMGETQYF. The DNA for the CDR3 is TGCGCCAGCAGCGAGGGGATCCGGGCAGGAATGGGAGAGACCCAGTACTTC.

The chain is built from TRBV5-1 and TRBJ1-1, with D hard to call. The ends were cut back, 0 bases at V and 7 bases at J, with 19 bases in the middle. CDR3 size: 16 residues. Germline CDR1 and CDR2: SGHRS and YFSETQ. CDR3 nucleotides: TGCGCCAGCAGCTTGGGCCGGCAGAGTATGGTAAATGAAGCTTTCTTT. Translating it yields CASSLGRQSMVNEAFF.

V gene TRBV5-1 combines with J gene TRBJ1-1; possible D gene TRBD1, 5 bases. The CDR3 is 13 residues long. Trimming removed 4 bases at V and 1 base at J, with 8 bases between. Germline V lookup: CDR1 SGHRS, CDR2 YFSETQ. CDR3 in amino acids: CASSKTENTEAFF. CDR3 in DNA: TGCGCCAGCAGCAAGACAGAGAACACTGAAGCTTTCTTT.

CDR3 bases: TGTGCCAGCAGCTACGAGTACGGGAAAGGCAATGAGCAGTTCTTC. Residues: CASSYEYGKGNEQFF. The rearrangement uses TRBV6-6 and TRBJ2-1, with a tentative D call TRBD2 (5 bases). The CDR3 contains 15 residues. The V end was cut by 6 bases, the J end by 6 bases, with 18 bases between. Germline V gene sequence: CDR1 MNHNY, CDR2 SVGAGI (reference sequence).

The chain links TRBV5-1 to TRBJ1-1; a possible D gene is TRBD1 (5 bases). Looked up from germline, CDR1 is SGHRS and CDR2 is YFSETQ. V lost 0 bases and J lost 7, with 16 bases in between. CDR3 length: 15 residues. The CDR3 is CASSLVGGTGGEAFF. The CDR3 DNA is TGCGCCAGCAGCTTGGTTGGTGGCACCGGGGGTGAAGCTTTCTTT.

The chain's CDR3 is CAWSGPSSNQPQHF. The CDR3 bases are TGTGCCTGGAGTGGCCCATCTAGCAATCAGCCCCAGCATTTT. The chain couples TRBV30 to TRBJ1-5; D is unclear. This CDR3 has 14 amino acids. V was shortened by 1 base and J by 0 bases, with 7 bases between the two germline ends. Germline V gives CDR1 GTSNPN, CDR2 SVGIG (reference sequence).